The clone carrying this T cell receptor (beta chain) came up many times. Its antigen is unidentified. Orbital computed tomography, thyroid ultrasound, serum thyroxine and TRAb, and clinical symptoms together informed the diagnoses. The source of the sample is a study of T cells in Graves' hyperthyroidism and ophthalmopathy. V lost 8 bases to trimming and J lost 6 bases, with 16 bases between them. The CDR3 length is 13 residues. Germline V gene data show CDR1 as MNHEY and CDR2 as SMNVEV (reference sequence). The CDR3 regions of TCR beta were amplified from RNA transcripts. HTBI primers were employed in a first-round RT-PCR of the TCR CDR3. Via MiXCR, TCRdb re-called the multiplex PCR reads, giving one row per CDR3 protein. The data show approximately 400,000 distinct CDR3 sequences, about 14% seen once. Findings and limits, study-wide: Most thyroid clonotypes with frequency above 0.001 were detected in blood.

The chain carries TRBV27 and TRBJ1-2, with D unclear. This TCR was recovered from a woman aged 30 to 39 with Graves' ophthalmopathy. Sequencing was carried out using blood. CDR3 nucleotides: TGTGCCAGCTTTTATTGGGATTGGGATGGCTACACCTTC. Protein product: CASFYWDWDGYTF.